These T cell receptor beta chains were read from a single sample in a study of blood T cell repertoires in COVID-19. Measured with immunoSEQ multiplex PCR; TCRdb has only the in-frame clones, and not every one. The data show 95,000 or so clones, roughly four fifths seen once. The material sequenced was peripheral blood. The origin of the receptors is a man older than 75 with COVID-19, enrolled during active disease. Both conserved end residues are part of each CDR3. The order of the fields is D gene, V gene, clone size, J gene, CDR3 DNA, CDR3 protein. A D gene is named only where the DNA matches it firmly. Where a row states a size, it is once, few, many or the class of an expanded clone; other rows omit it.

TRBD1,TRBV13,once,TRBJ1-2,TGTGCCAGCAGCTTAAGGACAGGGGGAGAGGGCTACACCTTC,CASSLRTGGEGYTF
-,TRBV21-1,few,TRBJ1-1,TGTGCCAGCAGCACCGGGACAGGGAACACTGAAGCTTTCTTT,CASSTGTGNTEAFF
TRBD1,TRBV30,-,TRBJ2-7,TGTGCCTGGAGTCCGGGACAGGGTCTGGAAGAGCAGTACTTC,CAWSPGQGLEEQYF
-,TRBV4-3,-,TRBJ1-1,TGCGCCAGCAGCCAAGTTTACGGTACGAACACTGAAGCTTTCTTT,CASSQVYGTNTEAFF
-,TRBV4-3,-,TRBJ2-7,TGCGCCAGCAGCCAAGACGCGGGACCCTACGAGCAGTACTTC,CASSQDAGPYEQYF
TRBD1,TRBV25-1,-,TRBJ2-1,TGTGCCAGCAGTGACTTCAGGGGGTACAATGAGCAGTTCTTC,CASSDFRGYNEQFF
TRBD1,TRBV3-1/TRBV3-2,-,TRBJ1-4,TGTGCCAGCAGTCGCGGACAGGGTGAAGAAAAACTGTTTTTT,CASSRGQGEEKLFF
TRBD2,TRBV29-1,-,TRBJ2-5,TGCAGCGCCGGACTAGGGGAGACCCAGTACTTC,CSAGLGETQYF
TRBD1,TRBV28,-,TRBJ1-1,TGTGCCAGCAGTTTAAGCTCGACAGGGAGAGCTTTCTTT,CASSLSSTGRAFF
-,TRBV21-1,-,TRBJ1-1,TGTGCCAGCAGCTACACGGGACTAGGGTGGAAAGGGGGGGCGTTAACTGAAGCTTTCTTT,CASSYTGLGWKGGALTEAFF
-,TRBV6-5,-,TRBJ1-6,TGTGCCAGCAGTTACGGGGCAGAGAATTCACCCCTCCACTTT,CASSYGAENSPLHF
-,TRBV15,once,TRBJ1-3,TGTGCCACCAGTACAGGGATAGGGGATGGAAACACCATATATTTT,CATSTGIGDGNTIYF
-,TRBV7-9,-,TRBJ2-3,TGTGCCAGCAGCTTAGACCAGGGGAGGGTTACGCAGTATTTT,CASSLDQGRVTQYF
TRBD2,TRBV18,-,TRBJ2-1,TGTGCCAGCTCATCGCTAGCGGGGGGGCCGGAAGAGCAGTTCTTC,CASSSLAGGPEEQFF
TRBD2,TRBV5-8,-,TRBJ2-3,TGTGCCAGCAGCTACGGACTAGTAGTGGATACGCAGTATTTT,CASSYGLVVDTQYF
TRBD2,TRBV19,-,TRBJ2-2,TGTGCCAGTAGTGGCGGGACTAGCGGCAACACCGGGGAGCTGTTTTTT,CASSGGTSGNTGELFF
TRBD1,TRBV12-5,-,TRBJ1-6,TGTGCTAGTGGCTCGGGACAGGAGAATTCACCCCTCCACTTT,CASGSGQENSPLHF
-,TRBV9,-,TRBJ1-1,TGTGCCAGCAGCGCCTTAGCTCAGGGGATATGGACTGAAGCTTTCTTT,CASSALAQGIWTEAFF
TRBD1,TRBV18,-,TRBJ2-1,TGTGCCAGCTCACTAGGGGGCACCTACAATGAGCAGTTCTTC,CASSLGGTYNEQFF
-,TRBV10-3,-,TRBJ1-2,TGTGCCATCACAAGTAACCCGGGATGGAGTGGAGGCTACACCTTC,CAITSNPGWSGGYTF
-,TRBV2,-,TRBJ2-3,TGTGCCAGCAGGTACACAGATACGCAGTATTTT,CASRYTDTQYF
TRBD2,TRBV19,-,TRBJ2-2,TGTGCCAGCCGTCCCCGGGGGGGGAACACCGGGGAGCTGTTTTTT,CASRPRGGNTGELFF
TRBD1,TRBV19,-,TRBJ1-5,TGTGCCAGTGGGACAGATCGTAATCAGCCCCAGCATTTT,CASGTDRNQPQHF
TRBD2,TRBV27,few,TRBJ2-1,TGTGCCAGCATGGCGGGAGTTGGCTCCTACAATGAGCAGTTCTTC,CASMAGVGSYNEQFF
TRBD1,TRBV7-2,once,TRBJ1-1,TGTGCCAGCAGCTTCCTAGCAGGGGGCGAAACTGAAGCTTTCTTT,CASSFLAGGETEAFF
-,TRBV19,-,TRBJ2-2,TGTGCCAGTAGTACCCTTAACACCGGGGAGCTGTTTTTT,CASSTLNTGELFF
-,TRBV18,-,TRBJ2-7,TGTGCCAGCTCACGGGACTCCAACGAGCAGTACTTC,CASSRDSNEQYF
-,TRBV6-5,-,TRBJ1-1,TGTGCCAGCAACAAAAACCCCATGAACACTGAAGCTTTCTTT,CASNKNPMNTEAFF
TRBD2,TRBV7-9,-,TRBJ2-2,TGTGCCAGCATTCCGGTAGCGGGAGACTTCGCCGGGGAGCTGTTTTTT,CASIPVAGDFAGELFF
TRBD1,TRBV5-1,once,TRBJ1-4,TGCGCCAGCAGCACAGCAGGGGGCGGTTATGAAAAACTGTTTTTT,CASSTAGGGYEKLFF
TRBD1,TRBV19,-,TRBJ2-2,TGTGCCAGTCGACAGGGTCCGAACACCGGGGAGCTGTTTTTT,CASRQGPNTGELFF
TRBD1,TRBV5-1,-,TRBJ1-2,TGCGCCAGCAGCTTGGTGGGGACAGGTGAGCTCGGAGGCTACACCTTC,CASSLVGTGELGGYTF
TRBD2,TRBV7-3,-,TRBJ2-2,TGTGCCAGCAGCTTAGAGGCTAGCGGGAGGGCCAACACCGGGGAGCTGTTTTTT,CASSLEASGRANTGELFF
-,TRBV6-5,-,TRBJ1-3,TGTGCCACCGAGAGTGACTCTGGAAACACCATATATTTT,CATESDSGNTIYF
TRBD1,TRBV15,-,TRBJ1-1,TGTGCCACCAGCAGAGGCCGGGACAGGGTGAACACTGAAGCTTTCTTT,CATSRGRDRVNTEAFF
TRBD1,TRBV7-2,once,TRBJ1-5,TGTGCCAGCAGCGCGGGACAGGGGAATTATCAGCCCCAGCATTTT,CASSAGQGNYQPQHF
TRBD1,TRBV5-1,-,TRBJ1-2,TGCGCCAGCAGCTTTCAGGGGGAATTTAATGGCTACACCTTC,CASSFQGEFNGYTF
-,TRBV5-6,-,TRBJ1-6,TGTGCCAGCAGCTTGGGAGTTAATTCACCCCTCCACTTT,CASSLGVNSPLHF
TRBD1,TRBV19,-,TRBJ1-1,TGTGCCAGTAGTACGCTGATGGGACAGGGGGTCCCGGAAGCTTTCTTT,CASSTLMGQGVPEAFF
TRBD2,TRBV5-1,-,TRBJ2-3,TGCGCCAGCAGCTTTAGCGGGAGCAGCACAGATACGCAGTATTTT,CASSFSGSSTDTQYF
-,TRBV19,-,TRBJ2-6,TGTGCCAGTAGTCCCGAGGCATCTGGGGCCAACGTCCTGACTTTC,CASSPEASGANVLTF
TRBD1,TRBV6-5,-,TRBJ1-1,TGTGCCAGCAACTCACAGGGGGCGCGTGAAGCTTTCTTT,CASNSQGAREAFF
TRBD1,TRBV3-1/TRBV3-2,many,TRBJ2-1,TGTGCCACCGGGACAGGGAGATACAATGAGCAGTTCTTC,CATGTGRYNEQFF
TRBD2,TRBV30,once,TRBJ2-1,TGTGCCTGGAGCACTAGCGGGTTTCTAGGTGAGCAGTTCTTC,CAWSTSGFLGEQFF
-,TRBV6-6,once,TRBJ2-2,TGTGCCAGCAAAGCGGACGGGAAGATCGCCGGGGAGCTGTTTTTT,CASKADGKIAGELFF
TRBD1,TRBV7-3,-,TRBJ2-2,TGTGCCAGCAGCTTAAGTAGGCAGGGGGTTTCGAACACCGGGGAGCTGTTTTTT,CASSLSRQGVSNTGELFF
-,TRBV24-1,-,TRBJ2-3,TGTGCCACCCCGACCTCGACAGACCCAAACCCTACTCCTGATACGCAGTATTTT,CATPTSTDPNPTPDTQYF
TRBD2,TRBV29-1,-,TRBJ2-1,TGCAGCGTTGAGGGAAGCGGGATAGGGAATGAGCAGTTCTTC,CSVEGSGIGNEQFF
-,TRBV3-1/TRBV3-2,few,TRBJ1-2,TGTGCCAGCAGCCCCCGGGGAGGTTCGGGTGGCTACACCTTC,CASSPRGGSGGYTF
TRBD2,TRBV7-6,many,TRBJ2-1,TGTGCCAGCAGCCTAGAGGCCAGCGGGGGATCCTACAATGAGCAGTTCTTC,CASSLEASGGSYNEQFF
TRBD1,TRBV2,-,TRBJ2-7,TGTGCCAGCAGATACAGACAGGGGAGCTACGAGCAGTACTTC,CASRYRQGSYEQYF